These 25 T cell receptor beta chains were all obtained from the same sample, sequenced in a study of neoadjuvant anti-PD-1 for oral cavity cancer. The repertoire was sequenced with immunoSEQ multiplex PCR; TCRdb's copy has only in-frame clones and lacks some. The sample has about 14,000 clones; roughly 70% are singletons. As for time point: after neoadjuvant nivolumab, at surgical resection. Here the sequenced sample was PBMCs, taken after nivolumab (anti-PD-1) treatment. The receptors were sampled from a person between 35 and 79 years old with oral cavity squamous cell carcinoma.

This clone was detected only a few times. The gene calls are TRBV4-1 and TRBJ1-2, with D hard to call. In germline, CDR1 is MGHRA, CDR2 YSYEKL. The ends were cut back, 0 bases at V and 3 bases at J, with 11 bases in the middle. This CDR3 is built from 15 residues. CDR3 protein: CASSQDPLLYYGYTF. The CDR3 region has the DNA TGCGCCAGCAGCCAAGATCCCCTGCTATACTATGGCTACACCTTC.

This clone occurred a few times. J is TRBJ1-5 and V is TRBV2; D unresolved. The V and J ends lost 7 bases and 7 bases respectively, with 20 bases between them. CDR1 and CDR2 from the germline V gene are SNHLY and FYNNEI. The CDR3 spans 15 residues. The CDR3 loop is CASTGPFASSQPQHF. Here the CDR3 DNA reads TGTGCCAGCACAGGCCCGTTCGCTTCTAGCCAGCCCCAGCATTTT.

This chain connects TRBV11-2 to TRBJ2-1, with D tentatively TRBD2 (5 bases). From germline, CDR1 is SGHAT and CDR2 FQNNGV. This CDR3 is built from 14 residues. Trimming took 1 base from V and 5 from J, leaving 9 bases between them. The CDR3 DNA is TGTGCCAGCAGCTTAGTTTCGAGGGACAATGAGCAGTTCTTC. It yields the protein CASSLVSRDNEQFF.

The chain links TRBV9 to TRBJ2-5; D call uncertain. V shed 4 bases and J shed 1 base, with 14 bases lying between them. The CDR3 is 15 residues long. From germline, CDR1 is SGDLS and CDR2 YYNGEE. In DNA form, the CDR3 reads TGTGCCAGCAGCCTGGCCCGGAGTCCCCAAGAGACCCAGTACTTC. This codes for CASSLARSPQETQYF.

The chain carries TRBV7-8 and TRBJ2-6; possibly TRBD1 or TRBD2 for D (6 bases each). Looked up from germline, CDR1 is SGHVS and CDR2 is FQNEAQ. The CDR3 runs to 18 residues. With 5 bases removed from V and 0 bases from J, the gap between germline ends came to 17 bases. In DNA form, the CDR3 reads TGTGCCAGCAGCGACGAATGGGGGGCAAGCTCTGGGGCCAACGTCCTGACTTTC. Protein product: CASSDEWGASSGANVLTF.

The chain employs TRBV29-1 and TRBJ1-1, with D tentatively TRBD1 (6 bases). This CDR3 has 14 amino acids. V was trimmed by 6 bases and J by 1 base, leaving 15 bases between them. CDR1 SQVTM and CDR2 ANQGSEA come from the germline V gene. Here the CDR3 reads CSVVRGTANTEAFF. The CDR3 region has the DNA TGCAGCGTGGTAAGGGGGACGGCGAACACTGAAGCTTTCTTT. Combining the CDR3 with reference TRBV29-1 and TRBJ1-1 gives the whole variable domain SAVISQKPSRDICQRGTSLTIQCQVDSQVTMMFWYRQQPGQSLTLIATANQGSEATYESGFVIDKFPISRPNLTFSTLTVSNMSPEDSSIYLCSVVRGTANTEAFFGQGTRLTVV.

This chain links TRBV28 with TRBJ2-7, with 12 bases that match TRBD1. The V and J ends lost 2 bases and 4 bases, in that order; junction bases with no gene match: 15. The germline V gene encodes CDR1 MDHEN and CDR2 SYDVKM. CDR3 length: 19 residues. CDR3 sequence: CASSLKTGQGARYIYEQYF. The CDR3 bases are TGTGCCAGCAGTTTAAAAACGGGACAGGGGGCACGCTACATTTACGAGCAGTACTTC.

The J gene is TRBJ2-5, the V gene TRBV10-3; 16 nucleotides match TRBD2. V shed 0 bases and J 7 bases; nucleotides not matched to a gene: 14. CDR1 is ENHRY, CDR2 SYGVKD, per germline. This CDR3 is built from 20 residues. The CDR3 is CAISESGLAGGPRRRGTQYF. CDR3 sequence (DNA): TGTGCCATCAGTGAGTCGGGACTAGCGGGAGGGCCGAGGCGAAGGGGGACCCAGTACTTC.

This clone has a single count. The chain recombines TRBV30 with TRBJ1-5, with D possibly TRBD1 on 5 matching bases. The CDR3 is 13 amino acids. Trimming took off 3 bases at V and 6 bases at J, with 12 bases between the two ends. Germline lookup yields CDR1 GTSNPN and CDR2 SVGIG (reference sequence). The CDR3, as DNA: TGTGCCTGGAGGTTGGGGCTTGGTCAGCCCCAGCATTTT. Protein sequence: CAWRLGLGQPQHF.

This chain links TRBV27 with TRBJ1-1, with unresolved D. Germline V gives CDR1 MNHEY, CDR2 SMNVEV (reference sequence). The CDR3 is made up of 18 amino acids. Trimming shortened V by 3 bases and J by 5 bases, and 25 bases separated the two germline ends. For the CDR3, the DNA is TGTGCCAGCAGTTTTTTGGGCCCGTTCGTCCCTCGGGATACTGAAGCTTTCTTT. It specifies CASSFLGPFVPRDTEAFF.

The chain recombines TRBV7-6 with TRBJ2-1; a weak D match, TRBD2 (6 bases). V lost 0 bases, J lost 8 bases, and 14 bases lay in between. This CDR3 is built from 15 residues. Germline loops: CDR1 SGHVS, CDR2 FNYEAQ. The CDR3 protein is CASSLALGDFYEQFF. As DNA, the CDR3 is TGTGCCAGCAGCTTAGCGCTGGGGGACTTCTATGAGCAGTTCTTC.

The V and J genes are TRBV5-4 and TRBJ1-3, with a weak D call TRBD1 (5 bases). Germline V gene data show CDR1 as SGHNT and CDR2 as YYREEE (reference sequence). This CDR3 contains 19 residues. V was clipped by 0 bases and J by 2 bases, with 21 bases between them. CDR3 amino acids: CASSLDGAPAFFPGNTIYF. The CDR3, as DNA: TGTGCCAGCAGCTTGGATGGGGCTCCTGCGTTCTTCCCTGGAAACACCATATATTTT.

The rearrangement uses TRBV30 and TRBJ2-1; D is uncertain. This CDR3 spans 13 amino acids. V was cut by 1 base and J by 9 bases, with 13 bases left in between. Germline CDR1 reads GTSNPN; CDR2 reads SVGIG (reference sequence). The chain's CDR3 is CAWSESSEPEQFF. DNA of the CDR3: TGTGCCTGGAGTGAATCCTCAGAACCTGAGCAGTTCTTC. Full variable domain (outside the CDR3, taken from reference TRBV30 and TRBJ2-1): SQTIHQWPATLVQPVGSPLSLECTVEGTSNPNLYWYRQAAGRGLQLLFYSVGIGQISSEVPQNLSASRPQDRQFILSSKKLLLSDSGFYLCAWSESSEPEQFFGPGTRLTVL.

The gene calls are TRBV7-9 and TRBJ2-1; 12 bases align to TRBD2. With 6 bases clipped from V and 10 bases from J, the junction kept 4 bases outside the gene matches. Germline V gene data show CDR1 as SEHNR and CDR2 as FQNEAQ (reference sequence). The CDR3 is 13 amino acids. CDR3 sequence reads: CASREGLAGEQFF. The CDR3 bases are TGTGCCAGCAGGGAAGGACTAGCGGGGGAGCAGTTCTTC.

The V and J genes are TRBV9 and TRBJ2-2, with unresolved D. Trimming took off 4 bases at V and 0 bases at J, with 25 bases between the two ends. Germline CDR1 and CDR2: SGDLS and YYNGEE. This CDR3 is built from 20 residues. This chain's CDR3 is CASSPPLGYKSNSNTGELFF. The DNA of the CDR3 is TGTGCCAGCAGCCCGCCGTTGGGTTATAAATCCAATTCGAACACCGGGGAGCTGTTTTTT.

This chain connects TRBV4-1 to TRBJ2-2; TRBD2 aligns across 7 bases. J gave up 1 base and V 3 bases, and 5 bases lay outside the gene matches. The CDR3 is made up of 16 amino acids. Looked up from germline, CDR1 is MGHRA and CDR2 is YSYEKL. CDR3 coding DNA: TGCGCCAGCAGCCAGGGAGCGGGGATGAACACCGGGGAGCTGTTTTTT. This codes for CASSQGAGMNTGELFF.

The chain is built from TRBV5-1 and TRBJ2-7, with 9 nucleotides matching TRBD2. J lost 1 base, V lost 0 bases, and 5 bases had no gene match. CDR1 and CDR2 (germline): SGHRS, YFSETQ. The CDR3 contains 16 residues. This CDR3 is CASSLVGGGASYEQYF. In nucleotides, the CDR3 is TGCGCCAGCAGCTTGGTCGGCGGGGGGGCTTCCTACGAGCAGTACTTC.

V usage is TRBV7-9 and J usage is TRBJ2-1, with D maybe TRBD1 (5 bases). Trimming pared 1 base from V and 9 bases from J, leaving 28 bases between. Per germline, CDR1 SEHNR and CDR2 FQNEAQ (reference sequence). CDR3 size: 19 residues. For the CDR3, the DNA is TGTGCCAGCAGCTTAGTTCGGTTACTCGGCAGGGCTACAAGTAGTGAGCAGTTCTTC. This sequence encodes CASSLVRLLGRATSSEQFF.

In DNA, the CDR3 is TGTGCCAGCAGTGACCTAGCGGGAGCTGAAGCAGATACGCAGTATTTT. Protein: CASSDLAGAEADTQYF. The chain has TRBV6-4 and TRBJ2-3; 10 positions agree with TRBD2. V lost 2 bases, J lost 4 bases, and 6 bases stayed unmatched. Germline V lookup: CDR1 MRHNA, CDR2 SNTAGT. The CDR3 is 16 residues long.

This rearrangement joins TRBV6-5 to TRBJ1-6; D is undetermined. Germline V CDR1 and CDR2: MNHEY, SVGAGI. V dropped 4 bases and J dropped 3 bases, with 13 bases sitting between them. The CDR3 spans 16 residues. The CDR3 loop reads CASSWEPLGYNSPLHF. CDR3 sequence (DNA): TGTGCCAGCAGTTGGGAACCCCTGGGCTATAATTCACCCCTCCACTTT.

This chain links TRBV5-8 with TRBJ1-1, with 7 bases aligning to TRBD1. This CDR3 comprises 12 residues. CDR1 and CDR2 (germline): SGHTS, YDEGEE. Germline trimming cut 4 bases from V and 11 bases from J; bases unmatched to any gene: 8. The CDR3 DNA is TGTGCCAGCAGCAGACAGACAGGGCGGGCTTTCTTT. As protein: CASSRQTGRAFF.

The chain is built from TRBV5-5 and TRBJ2-5; D uncertain. The V gene's germline CDR1 is SGHKS and CDR2 YYEKEE (reference sequence). The CDR3 is made up of 15 amino acids. The V end lost 1 base, the J end lost 0 bases, and 10 bases lay between the germline ends. The DNA for the CDR3 is TGTGCCAGCAGCTTGCAGGAACTGTACCAAGAGACCCAGTACTTC. It specifies CASSLQELYQETQYF.

A few counts support this clone. The chain couples TRBV5-5 to TRBJ1-2; maybe TRBD1 (5 bases). Germline CDR1 SGHKS, CDR2 YYEKEE (reference sequence). V was shortened by 2 bases and J by 7 bases, with 18 bases between the two germline ends. The length of the CDR3 is 15 residues. CDR3 sequence reads: CASSFLGLLRGGYTF. The CDR3 bases are TGTGCCAGCAGCTTCCTGGGACTGCTGAGGGGTGGCTACACCTTC. Supplemented by reference TRBV5-5 and TRBJ1-2, the full variable domain reads DAGVTQSPTHLIKTRGQQVTLRCSPISGHKSVSWYQQVLGQGPQFIFQYYEKEERGRGNFPDRFSARQFPNYSSELNVNALLLGDSALYLCASSFLGLLRGGYTFGSGTRLTVV.

The V gene is TRBV7-9, the J gene TRBJ1-4; 8 bases line up with TRBD1. The CDR3 has 14 amino acids. The V segment lost 5 bases and the J segment 8 bases; nucleotides outside the gene matches: 7. Germline values: CDR1 SEHNR, CDR2 FQNEAQ (reference sequence). The CDR3 is CASSARGLGEKLFF. The CDR3 DNA is TGTGCCAGCAGCGCCAGGGGGCTTGGGGAAAAACTGTTTTTT.

The chain is built from TRBV7-8 and TRBJ2-5; D is uncertain. The CDR3 is 11 residues long. V shed 2 bases and J shed 2 bases, with 0 bases lying between them. Germline V CDR1 and CDR2: SGHVS, FQNEAQ. DNA for the CDR3: TGTGCCAGCAGCTTACAAGAGACCCAGTACTTC. As protein: CASSLQETQYF. Looking up the rest from reference TRBV7-8 and TRBJ2-5 gives the full variable domain: GAGVSQSPRYKVAKRGQDVALRCDPISGHVSLFWYQQALGQGPEFLTYFQNEAQLDKSGLPSDRFFAERPEGSVSTLKIQRTQQEDSAVYLCASSLQETQYFGPGTRLLVL.